These 16 T cell receptor beta chains were sequenced from one sample in a study of T cells expressing NK-cell markers. TCRdb reprocessed the 5' RACE reads, keeping one entry per CDR3 protein, no DNA. This listing includes approximately 440,000 distinct CDR3 sequences. The material sequenced was blood T cells: a sorted CD56 or NKG2C T cell subset, CD4+ or CD8+ T cells, or bulk PBMC T cells (not recorded which). The receptors here all came from a woman aged 45 to 65 in good health.

The chain links TRBV20-1 to TRBJ1-1; the TCRdb call, TRBD1, lacks DNA for checking. In germline, CDR1 is DFQATT, CDR2 SNEGSKA (reference sequence). This CDR3 region has 14 residues. The CDR3 region is CSARQPGERTEAFF.

This rearrangement joins TRBV30 to TRBJ2-1; the D call from TCRdb, TRBD2, cannot be confirmed without DNA. The CDR3 has 14 residues. Germline V gene data show CDR1 as GTSNPN and CDR2 as SVGIG (reference sequence). The chain's CDR3 is CAWSVIISGDEQFF.

This chain links TRBV20-1 with TRBJ2-5. Germline V gene lookup returns CDR1 DFQATT and CDR2 SNEGSKA (reference sequence). CDR3 size: 11 residues. The CDR3 sequence: CSAPIAETQYF.

The rearrangement uses TRBV2 and TRBJ1-1; lacking DNA, the TRBD1 call made by TCRdb goes unchecked. The germline gives CDR1 SNHLY, CDR2 FYNNEI. The CDR3 runs 14 residues. CDR3 in amino acids: CASFRDRGSTEAFF.

The gene calls are TRBV11-3 and TRBJ1-5; the D call of TRBD1 rests on TCRdb alone, since no DNA is present to check it. Looked up from germline, CDR1 is SGHNT and CDR2 is YENEEA. The CDR3 sequence is 18 residues long. The CDR3 loop reads CASSQGQGKRNSNQPQHF.

The V and J genes are TRBV5-5 and TRBJ2-2; TCRdb gives TRBD2 as the D gene, but with no DNA this cannot be confirmed. The CDR3 length is 17 residues. Germline CDR1 is SGHKS and CDR2 is YYEKEE (reference sequence). The CDR3 sequence is CASSAILAGGGTGELFF.

The rearrangement joins TRBV6-4 to TRBJ2-1; the D call from TCRdb, TRBD2, cannot be confirmed without DNA. Per germline, CDR1 MRHNA and CDR2 SNTAGT. The CDR3 totals 16 residues. The CDR3 sequence: CASSDSGTSGSNEQFF.

The chain links TRBV6-2 or TRBV6-3 to TRBJ2-1; the TCRdb call, TRBD1, lacks DNA for checking. CDR3 length: 17 amino acids. Looked up from germline, CDR1 is MNHEY and CDR2 is SVGEGT. The CDR3 spells CASSSNVGTGDLNEQFF.

The rearrangement joins TRBV12-3 or TRBV12-4 to TRBJ2-3. CDR3 length: 16 residues. CDR3 in amino acids: CASSLARSTSTDTQYF.

The chain links TRBV5-6 to TRBJ2-1; the D gene TCRdb calls, TRBD2, cannot be checked with no DNA. The CDR3 sequence is 15 residues long. Germline V CDR1 and CDR2: SGHDT, YYEEEE. The CDR3 spells CASSFRTSSYNEQFF. The whole variable domain, remainder taken from reference TRBV5-6 and TRBJ2-1, is DAGVTQSPTHLIKTRGQQVTLRCSPKSGHDTVSWYQQALGQGPQFIFQYYEEEERQRGNFPDRFSGHQFPNYSSELNVNALLLGDSALYLCASSFRTSSYNEQFFGPGTRLTVL.

The chain couples TRBV20-1 to TRBJ1-2. The CDR3 spans 11 residues. Germline lookup yields CDR1 DFQATT and CDR2 SNEGSKA (reference sequence). The CDR3 loop reads CSARVSAGYTF.

The chain recombines TRBV7-2 with TRBJ1-1; the D call from TCRdb, TRBD1, cannot be confirmed without DNA. The CDR3 is 13 residues long. CDR1 is SGHTA and CDR2 is FQGNSA in the germline V gene. The CDR3 here is CASRPARDREAFF.

V and J are TRBV11-2 and TRBJ2-1; the D call from TCRdb, TRBD1, cannot be confirmed without DNA. Germline CDR1 reads SGHAT; CDR2 reads FQNNGV. This CDR3 is 18 amino acids long. The CDR3 spells CASRTTSHPGTLNNEQFF. Based on the CDR3 plus reference TRBV11-2 and TRBJ2-1, the full variable domain is EAGVAQSPRYKIIEKRQSVAFWCNPISGHATLYWYQQILGQGPKLLIQFQNNGVVDDSQLPKDRFSAERLKGVDSTLKIQPAKLEDSAVYLCASRTTSHPGTLNNEQFFGPGTRLTVL.

The chain carries TRBV3-1 and TRBJ1-2. The CDR3 runs 14 residues. Germline V gene lookup returns CDR1 LGHDT and CDR2 YNNKEL (reference sequence). This CDR3 is CASSQDRGTARNTF.

J is TRBJ1-5 and V is TRBV20-1. Per the germline V gene, CDR1 is DFQATT and CDR2 is SNEGSKA (reference sequence). This CDR3 has 14 amino acids. CDR3: CSARGTLIGQPQHF.

V and J are TRBV7-8 and TRBJ2-1; TCRdb reports TRBD1, a call that lacks DNA to check it against. CDR3 length: 14 amino acids. The germline CDR1 and CDR2 sequences are SGHVS and FQNEAQ. CDR3: CASSSPGFYNEQFF.